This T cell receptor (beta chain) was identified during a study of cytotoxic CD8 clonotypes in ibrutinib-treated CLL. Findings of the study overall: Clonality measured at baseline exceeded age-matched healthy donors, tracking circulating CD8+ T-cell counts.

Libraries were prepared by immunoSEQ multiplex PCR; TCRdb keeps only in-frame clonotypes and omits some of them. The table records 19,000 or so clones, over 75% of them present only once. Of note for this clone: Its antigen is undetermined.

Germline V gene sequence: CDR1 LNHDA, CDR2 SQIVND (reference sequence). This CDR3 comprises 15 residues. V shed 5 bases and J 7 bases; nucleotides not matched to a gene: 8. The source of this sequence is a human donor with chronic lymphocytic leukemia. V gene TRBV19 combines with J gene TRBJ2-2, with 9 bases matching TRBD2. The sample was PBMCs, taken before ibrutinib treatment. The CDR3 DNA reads TGTGCCAGTAGTGTTTCTAGCGGGGCGGGCGGGGAGCTGTTTTTT. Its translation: CASSVSSGAGGELFF.